This T cell receptor beta chain was observed in a study of blood T cell repertoires in COVID-19. Looking at the study overall: The United States, Italy and Spain provided the acute and convalescent COVID-19 samples. T cells, B-cell-depleted T cells, or PBMCs supplied cDNA or gDNA.

Trimming removed 0 bases from V and 4 bases from J, with 7 bases in between. There are 13 residues in the CDR3. CDR1 SGHKS and CDR2 YYEKEE come from the germline V gene (reference sequence). Sequencing used immunoSEQ multiplex PCR; TCRdb keeps in-frame clones, though not all of them. The table records 50,000 to 80,000 clones, 88% of them present only once. Sample: peripheral blood. The sequence was collected from a woman between 55 and 75 years old with COVID-19, enrolled during active disease. The rearrangement uses TRBV5-5 and TRBJ1-2, with D hard to call. The CDR3 is CASSLAGGYGYTF. The CDR3 DNA follows: TGTGCCAGCAGCTTGGCCGGTGGCTATGGCTACACCTTC.